The entry below gives a single T cell receptor beta chain sequence along with its context. This sample was included in a study of control samples from healthy donors and cancer patients. Assay: immunoSEQ multiplex PCR; the TCRdb copy retains only in-frame clones and omits some. The data show 150,000 to 200,000 clones, with 85% to 95% seen just once and roughly 1.3% held by the top ten. Germline V gene data show CDR1 as KGHDR and CDR2 as SFDVKD. V lost 9 bases to trimming and J lost 0 bases; unmatched junction nucleotides: 7. This CDR3 spans 16 amino acids. V gene TRBV24-1 combines with J gene TRBJ2-1; 10 positions match TRBD2. Source material: blood. The receptor was derived from a woman between 18 and 29 years old in good health. CDR3 coding DNA: TGTGCCACCCGGGGTAGCGGGGGGCTCTCCTACAATGAGCAGTTCTTC. The encoded protein is CATRGSGGLSYNEQFF.